These 21 T cell receptor beta chains originate from one sample sequenced in a study of cytomegalovirus exposure and HLA in healthy donors. Amplification used 60 Vbeta primers and 13 Jbeta primers. TCRdb's table, derived via immunoSEQ multiplex PCR, lists solely in-frame clones and lacks some. The sample includes 80,000 to 95,000 clones, 75% to 85% of them seen just once. The specimen sequenced was PBMCs. The receptors stem from a woman in her 40s in good health and CMV-seropositive.

The chain recombines TRBV7-9 with TRBJ1-1; D gene uncertain. Trimming pared 7 bases from V and 3 bases from J, leaving 12 bases between. CDR1 is SEHNR, CDR2 FQNEAQ, per germline (reference sequence). This CDR3 is built from 13 residues. The chain's CDR3 is CASIPQAHTEAFF. Here the CDR3 DNA reads TGTGCCAGCATCCCCCAGGCCCACACTGAAGCTTTCTTT.

The rearrangement uses TRBV19 and TRBJ2-3, with TRBD2 matching 11 bases. CDR3 size: 16 residues. V dropped 6 bases and J dropped 3; count of bases not matched to a gene: 8. CDR1 LNHDA and CDR2 SQIVND come from the germline V gene (reference sequence). The chain's CDR3 is CASRTGLAGGTDTQYF. In DNA form, the CDR3 reads TGTGCCAGTAGGACCGGACTAGCGGGTGGTACAGATACGCAGTATTTT.

The CDR3 nucleotides are TGCGCCAGCAGCCAAGAGGACAGGGTGGGCTTGAAACTGTTTTTT. It encodes CASSQEDRVGLKLFF. The chain is built from TRBV4-3 and TRBJ1-4; 8 positions agree with TRBD1. This CDR3 has 15 residues. Germline V gene lookup returns CDR1 LGHNA and CDR2 YSLEER. J gave up 11 bases and V 0 bases, and 8 bases lay outside the gene matches.

The chain joins TRBV7-2 to TRBJ2-1; 7 bases are a match to TRBD2. Trimming took 2 bases from V and 1 from J; bases not matched to a gene: 5. There are 16 residues in the CDR3. Germline V gives CDR1 SGHTA, CDR2 FQGNSA. The CDR3 loop is CASSLLGGWSYNEQFF. The DNA for the CDR3 is TGTGCCAGCAGCTTATTGGGGGGGTGGTCCTACAATGAGCAGTTCTTC.

This chain uses TRBV11-2 with TRBJ1-3; 7 bases line up with TRBD1. Germline CDR1 SGHAT, CDR2 FQNNGV. Trimming cost V 4 bases and J 0 bases; bases outside gene matches: 12. The CDR3 loop spans 18 amino acids. The CDR3 loop is CASSSILTGFVSGNTIYF. In DNA, the CDR3 is TGTGCCAGCAGCTCCATTCTGACAGGGTTCGTCTCTGGAAACACCATATATTTT.

This chain joins TRBV5-1 and TRBJ2-3; D is uncertain. The CDR3 totals 13 residues. The V end was cut by 0 bases, the J end by 8 bases, with 10 bases between. Germline V gives CDR1 SGHRS, CDR2 YFSETQ. The CDR3 loop reads CASSLEETGTQYF. CDR3 sequence (DNA): TGCGCCAGCAGCTTGGAGGAAACGGGTACGCAGTATTTT.

This clone showed up just a few times. This rearrangement joins TRBV5-1 to TRBJ2-1; 8 bases fit TRBD2. Germline V gives CDR1 SGHRS, CDR2 YFSETQ. V shed 4 bases and J 7 bases; nucleotides not matched to a gene: 10. The CDR3 totals 15 residues. As DNA, the CDR3 is TGCGCCAGCAGCCCTCGAGCGGGGGTAGCAAATGAGCAGTTCTTC. It translates to CASSPRAGVANEQFF.

The J gene is TRBJ1-5, the V gene TRBV2; D is uncertain. The ends were cut back, 0 bases at V and 7 bases at J, with 10 bases in the middle. CDR3 length equals 14 residues. The germline V gene has CDR1 SNHLY and CDR2 FYNNEI. In DNA form, the CDR3 reads TGTGCCAGCAGTGAAGCGCGGAGTACCCAGCCCCAGCATTTT. It encodes CASSEARSTQPQHF.

The table lists this clone with a few counts. The chain has TRBV29-1 and TRBJ1-2; a weak D match, TRBD1 (5 bases). The germline V and J ends were trimmed by 4 bases and 7 bases, with 19 bases remaining between them. Germline lookup yields CDR1 SQVTM and CDR2 ANQGSEA. The CDR3 sequence is 14 residues long. The CDR3 sequence is CSVGTFSASGGYTF. The CDR3, as DNA: TGCAGCGTTGGGACATTTTCGGCCTCTGGTGGCTACACCTTC.

The V and J genes are TRBV2 and TRBJ1-1, with D possibly being TRBD1 (6 bases). Deletions cut 6 bases from V and 5 bases from J, with 16 bases between. The CDR3 extends over 14 amino acids. CDR1 is SNHLY, CDR2 FYNNEI, per germline. CDR3 in DNA: TGTGCCAGCAGACCGATACAGGGCCATACTGAAGCTTTCTTT. This encodes CASRPIQGHTEAFF.

The chain combines TRBV19 with TRBJ1-1, with no clear D. Trimming took off 1 base at V and 0 bases at J, with 6 bases between the two ends. Germline CDR1 and CDR2: LNHDA and SQIVND (reference sequence). The CDR3 has 14 amino acids. The CDR3, as DNA: TGTGCCAGTAGTATAGGGCTTATGAACACTGAAGCTTTCTTT. This codes for CASSIGLMNTEAFF.

V gene TRBV2 combines with J gene TRBJ1-2; D may be TRBD1 (5 bases). V gave up 7 bases and J gave up 4 bases, with 13 bases separating them. Germline V gene sequence: CDR1 SNHLY, CDR2 FYNNEI. The CDR3 runs to 13 residues. The CDR3 protein is CASTRTGTYGYTF. CDR3 in DNA: TGTGCCAGCACCCGAACAGGAACCTATGGCTACACCTTC.

Details on this clone: Other DNA sequences from this sample encode an identical CDR3 as well. V and J are TRBV6-5 and TRBJ1-2, with 9 bases identical to TRBD1. CDR1 is MNHEY and CDR2 is SVGAGI in the germline V gene. CDR3 length: 14 amino acids. V dropped 0 bases and J dropped 4; count of bases not matched to a gene: 0. The CDR3, as DNA: TGTGCCAGCAGTTACTCGGACAGGGGCTATGGCTACACCTTC. This gives the protein CASSYSDRGYGYTF.

The V gene is TRBV7-9, the J gene TRBJ1-4, with D possibly TRBD1 on 6 matching bases. The CDR3 contains 14 residues. V lost 2 bases, J lost 7 bases, and 11 bases lay in between. Germline CDR1 reads SEHNR; CDR2 reads FQNEAQ (reference sequence). CDR3 protein: CASSLRGGSEKLFF. As DNA, the CDR3 is TGTGCCAGCAGCTTAAGGGGGGGTAGTGAAAAACTGTTTTTT. Looking up the rest from reference TRBV7-9 and TRBJ1-4 gives the full variable domain: DTGVSQNPRHKITKRGQNVTFRCDPISEHNRLYWYRQTLGQGPEFLTYFQNEAQLEKSRLLSDRFSAERPKGSFSTLEIQRTEQGDSAMYLCASSLRGGSEKLFFGSGTQLSVL.

The chain recombines TRBV7-2 with TRBJ1-1; 11 nucleotides agree with TRBD1. Germline lookup yields CDR1 SGHTA and CDR2 FQGNSA. The CDR3 covers 17 residues. The trim removed 5 bases at V and 0 bases at J, leaving 8 bases unmatched. The chain's CDR3 is CASSLRDRGMVNTEAFF. The CDR3 region has the DNA TGTGCCAGCAGCCTTCGGGACAGGGGGATGGTGAACACTGAAGCTTTCTTT.

The chain recombines TRBV27 with TRBJ2-3; weak D call: TRBD1 (5 bases). V lost 7 bases and J 0 bases, leaving 17 bases between the germline ends. This CDR3 has 16 amino acids. Germline assignment: CDR1 MNHEY and CDR2 SMNVEV (reference sequence). CDR3 coding DNA: TGTGCCAGCACCTCTTTAGGGGTCCTTAGCACAGATACGCAGTATTTT. Its protein product is CASTSLGVLSTDTQYF.

The chain recombines TRBV5-1 with TRBJ1-5, with TRBD1 matching 9 bases. CDR1 SGHRS and CDR2 YFSETQ come from the germline V gene. Germline trimming cut 3 bases from V and 5 bases from J; bases unmatched to any gene: 6. The CDR3 loop spans 15 amino acids. The DNA for the CDR3 is TGCGCCAGCAGCTGGGGACAGGGCGGCGATCAGCCCCAGCATTTT. Amino acids: CASSWGQGGDQPQHF.

Here the CDR3 reads CSVRAPPGELFF. DNA for the CDR3: TGCAGCGTCCGAGCCCCTCCTGGGGAGCTGTTTTTT. V gene TRBV29-1 combines with J gene TRBJ2-2, with D unclear. The CDR3 length is 12 residues. CDR1 and CDR2 from the germline V gene are SQVTM and ANQGSEA. Trimming removed 6 bases at V and 8 bases at J, with 13 bases between.

This sequence joins TRBV5-1 and TRBJ1-3, with a weak D call TRBD1 (6 bases). In germline, CDR1 is SGHRS, CDR2 YFSETQ. The CDR3 runs to 15 residues. Trimming removed 4 bases from V and 1 base from J, with 12 bases in between. The CDR3 is CASSEGGGSGNTIYF. The CDR3 coding sequence is TGCGCCAGCAGCGAGGGAGGGGGTTCTGGAAACACCATATATTTT.

This rearrangement joins TRBV27 to TRBJ1-2, with D unresolved. The V gene lost 7 bases and the J gene lost 8 bases, with 29 bases spanning the gap. Germline V lookup: CDR1 MNHEY, CDR2 SMNVEV (reference sequence). CDR3 length: 17 amino acids. The CDR3 here is CASTIQNFGPGPGGYTF. For the CDR3, the DNA is TGTGCCAGCACCATCCAAAATTTTGGGCCAGGTCCGGGGGGCTACACCTTC.

This clone was recorded only once. The V and J genes are TRBV6-5 and TRBJ2-2; 10 bases agree with TRBD2. The J segment lost 1 base and the V segment lost 6 bases, leaving 2 bases of the junction unmatched. Per germline, CDR1 MNHEY and CDR2 SVGAGI. The CDR3 spans 15 residues. For the CDR3, the DNA is TGTGCCAGCAGCCGACTAGCGGGGAACACCGGGGAGCTGTTTTTT. Its protein is CASSRLAGNTGELFF.